This passage covers 12 T cell receptor beta chains from one sample sequenced in a study of cytomegalovirus exposure and HLA in healthy donors (dated by TCRdb to the late 2010s). Preparation of the library involved the immunoSEQ multiplex PCR assay. The multiplex PCR relied on a mix of 60 forward primers for TCR Vbeta segments and 13 reverse primers for TCR Jbeta segments. The table was pulled from immuneACCESS by TCRdb, which kept in-frame rearrangements only. Such tables lose some clones; where checked, under half of the loss comes from unresolved V genes, and the rest has no known cause. This sample's table has entries for approximately 40,000 clones. Together, the top ten hold approximately 2% of the sample. Sequenced: PBMCs. All receptors derive from a woman aged 25 to 39 in good health and CMV-seronegative.

V usage is TRBV19 and J usage is TRBJ1-5; tentatively, D is TRBD1 (5 bases). V dropped 1 base and J dropped 6 bases, with 16 bases sitting between them. The CDR3 is 16 residues long. Germline loops: CDR1 LNHDA, CDR2 SQIVND (reference sequence). CDR3 in amino acids: CASSIVPGPGGQPQHF. The DNA for the CDR3 is TGTGCCAGTAGTATAGTTCCGGGACCCGGGGGTCAGCCCCAGCATTTT.

The chain employs TRBV30 and TRBJ1-1; 7 positions agree with TRBD1. Germline trimming cut 3 bases from V and 4 bases from J; bases unmatched to any gene: 5. The CDR3 has 13 amino acids. From germline, CDR1 is GTSNPN and CDR2 SVGIG (reference sequence). The CDR3 protein is CAWSEGQPTEAFF. The CDR3, as DNA: TGTGCCTGGAGCGAGGGACAGCCCACTGAAGCTTTCTTT.

The genes are TRBV5-1 and TRBJ2-1; 11 nucleotides line up with TRBD1. The CDR3 totals 16 residues. V lost 4 bases and J lost 0; bases outside the gene matches: 3. The germline gives CDR1 SGHRS, CDR2 YFSETQ. CDR3 DNA: TGCGCCAGCAGCCCAGGGACAGGGGGCTCCTACAATGAGCAGTTCTTC. It encodes CASSPGTGGSYNEQFF.

The chain employs TRBV30 and TRBJ2-3; a weak D match, TRBD2 (5 bases). The germline V gene encodes CDR1 GTSNPN and CDR2 SVGIG (reference sequence). The CDR3 consists of 15 residues. V lost 0 bases to trimming and J lost 2 bases, with 12 bases between them. CDR3 in DNA: TGTGCCTGGAGTGTACTAGGTGGGGACACAGATACGCAGTATTTT. Translated, it gives CAWSVLGGDTDTQYF.

The chain is built from TRBV19 and TRBJ2-7, with 9 bases aligning to TRBD2. Germline CDR1 is LNHDA and CDR2 is SQIVND (reference sequence). Unmatched junction bases numbered 15, after V lost 5 bases and J lost 7 bases. This CDR3 is built from 16 residues. DNA for the CDR3: TGTGCCAGTAGTCCTAGAGGCCGCGGGAGGGCCCGGGAGCAGTACTTC. It yields the protein CASSPRGRGRAREQYF.

The chain combines TRBV15 with TRBJ2-7, with TRBD2 identical over 16 bases. V was clipped by 1 base and J by 4 bases; unmatched bases: 4. CDR1 LNHNV and CDR2 YYDKDF come from the germline V gene (reference sequence). The CDR3 is made up of 17 amino acids. CDR3 region: CATSRGPGLAGGYEQYF. For the CDR3, the DNA is TGTGCCACCAGCAGAGGGCCGGGACTAGCGGGAGGGTACGAGCAGTACTTC.

The CDR3: CASSRSVGEGTGELFF. The DNA for the CDR3 is TGTGCCAGCAGCCGGAGCGTAGGAGAGGGAACCGGGGAGCTGTTTTTT. V usage is TRBV9 and J usage is TRBJ2-2; D possibly corresponds to TRBD2 (5 bases). Germline V gives CDR1 SGDLS, CDR2 YYNGEE. The V end was cut by 4 bases, the J end by 5 bases, with 18 bases between. The CDR3 consists of 16 residues.

The V call is TRBV7-8, the J call TRBJ1-1, with D unclear. The CDR3 extends over 13 amino acids. Germline V gene sequence: CDR1 SGHVS, CDR2 FQNEAQ. V lost 5 bases to trimming and J lost 1 base, with 8 bases between them. The CDR3 bases are TGTGCCAGCAGCCCCCAGGCGAACACTGAAGCTTTCTTT. Its protein product is CASSPQANTEAFF.

The chain has TRBV5-1 and TRBJ2-1; 14 nucleotides align to TRBD2. With V trimmed by 3 bases and J by 6 bases, 2 bases remained unmatched. Germline V gene sequence: CDR1 SGHRS, CDR2 YFSETQ. The CDR3 runs 15 residues. In DNA, the CDR3 is TGCGCCAGCAGCTCAGGGACTAGCGGGAGCAATGAGCAGTTCTTC. Residues: CASSSGTSGSNEQFF.

The rearrangement links TRBV5-1 to TRBJ2-2; TRBD2 matches 10 bases. CDR1 SGHRS and CDR2 YFSETQ come from the germline V gene. The CDR3 spans 16 residues. The ends lost 1 base at V and 6 bases at J; junction bases unmatched: 6. The CDR3 sequence is CASSLSASGRSGELFF. As DNA, the CDR3 is TGCGCCAGCAGCTTGTCGGCTAGCGGGAGATCCGGGGAGCTGTTTTTT.

V is TRBV30 and J is TRBJ2-7; D is perhaps TRBD2 (5 bases). The V end was cut by 3 bases, the J end by 6 bases, with 9 bases between. CDR1 is GTSNPN, CDR2 SVGIG, per germline (reference sequence). The CDR3 totals 11 residues. The CDR3 sequence: CAWRQSGEQYF. CDR3 DNA sequence: TGTGCCTGGAGGCAGAGCGGCGAGCAGTACTTC.

The chain carries TRBV11-3 and TRBJ2-4; perhaps TRBD2 as D (6 bases). The CDR3 consists of 14 residues. Germline V gene data show CDR1 as SGHNT and CDR2 as YENEEA. V was cut by 3 bases and J by 7 bases, with 13 bases left in between. The CDR3 sequence: CASSFDGGTNIQYF. The CDR3 DNA reads as TGTGCCAGCAGCTTCGACGGGGGTACTAACATTCAGTACTTC.